This T cell receptor beta chain was recovered during a study of blood T cell repertoires in COVID-19. CDR1 is SQVTM, CDR2 ANQGSEA, per germline. The CDR3 contains 13 residues. With 1 base clipped from V and 10 bases from J, the junction kept 10 bases outside the gene matches. Method: immunoSEQ multiplex PCR; TCRdb's copy keeps in-frame clones and lacks some. The table includes 100,000 or so clones, about four fifths detected once. The sequencing sample was made of peripheral blood. The clonotype comes from an elderly woman with acute or convalescent COVID-19. The V gene is TRBV29-1, the J gene TRBJ2-7; 7 bases match TRBD2. This CDR3 reads CSVEAGLREVQYF. CDR3 bases: TGCAGCGTTGAAGCGGGATTACGGGAGGTACAGTACTTC.